The 14 T cell receptor beta chains below come from one sample, sequenced in a study of control samples from healthy donors and cancer patients. The protocol was immunoSEQ multiplex PCR, while the TCRdb copy is restricted to in-frame clones and leaves out a portion. In the table there are tens of thousands of clones, about 92% of which are singletons. Sequenced material: PBMCs. The source is a middle-aged man with colorectal cancer.

The chain employs TRBV4-1 and TRBJ2-4; D not certain. With 0 bases removed from V and 7 bases from J, the gap between germline ends came to 4 bases. CDR3 length: 12 amino acids. Germline V gene data show CDR1 as MGHRA and CDR2 as YSYEKL. The CDR3 reads CASSQDGNIQYF. The CDR3 DNA sequence: TGCGCCAGCAGCCAAGATGGGAACATTCAGTACTTC.

The CDR3 DNA is TGCAGCGCTCTTGGACCGAGGGAGAAGCAGTACTTC. The encoded protein is CSALGPREKQYF. V usage is TRBV29-1 and J usage is TRBJ2-7; tentative D call: TRBD2 (5 bases). V gave up 7 bases and J gave up 8 bases, with 18 bases separating them. The CDR3 consists of 12 residues. Germline V gives CDR1 SQVTM, CDR2 ANQGSEA.

The table lists this clone with a count of one. The chain couples TRBV19 to TRBJ2-2; the D is unclear. This CDR3 has 13 residues. CDR1 is LNHDA and CDR2 is SQIVND in the germline V gene (reference sequence). Between the trimmed V and J ends, which lost 3 bases and 4 bases, there was a span of 6 bases. The CDR3 is CASSISVTGELFF. The CDR3 DNA is TGTGCCAGTAGTATTTCTGTCACCGGGGAGCTGTTTTTT.

The chain joins TRBV5-4 to TRBJ2-1; 10 bases agree with TRBD2. The germline V gene has CDR1 SGHNT and CDR2 YYREEE (reference sequence). V trimming: 4 bases; J trimming: 1 base; junction bases outside the gene matches: 2. The CDR3 totals 15 residues. The CDR3 coding sequence is TGTGCCAGCAGCCCTAGCGGGAGTTCCTACAATGAGCAGTTCTTC. This gives the protein CASSPSGSSYNEQFF.

This chain joins TRBV5-5 and TRBJ2-7; D is uncertain. Trimming took 0 bases from V and 5 from J, leaving 12 bases between them. This CDR3 is built from 14 residues. Per the germline V gene, CDR1 is SGHKS and CDR2 is YYEKEE (reference sequence). CDR3 sequence: CASSLGRGQDEQYF. CDR3 DNA: TGTGCCAGCAGCTTGGGTCGAGGCCAAGACGAGCAGTACTTC.

The V gene is TRBV7-8, the J gene TRBJ1-6; 7 bases fit TRBD1. In germline, CDR1 is SGHVS, CDR2 FQNEAQ. The CDR3 has 14 amino acids. V trimming: 4 bases; J trimming: 5 bases; junction bases outside the gene matches: 2. The CDR3 protein is CASSSGTDNSPLHF. For the CDR3, the DNA is TGTGCCAGCAGCTCAGGGACAGATAATTCACCCCTCCACTTT. The full variable domain, completed using reference TRBV7-8 and TRBJ1-6, is GAGVSQSPRYKVAKRGQDVALRCDPISGHVSLFWYQQALGQGPEFLTYFQNEAQLDKSGLPSDRFFAERPEGSVSTLKIQRTQQEDSAVYLCASSSGTDNSPLHFGNGTRLTVT.

The V and J genes are TRBV7-2 and TRBJ2-1, with D unclear. Germline CDR1 SGHTA, CDR2 FQGNSA. Trimming shortened V by 1 base and J by 9 bases, and 13 bases separated the two germline ends. There are 14 residues in the CDR3. The CDR3 reads CASSLVGLGGEQFF. CDR3 in DNA: TGTGCCAGCAGCTTAGTGGGATTGGGCGGTGAGCAGTTCTTC.

The chain employs TRBV5-1 and TRBJ2-1; a weak D match, TRBD1 (5 bases). The CDR3 covers 16 residues. Trimming stripped 5 bases from V and 3 bases from J, with 18 bases between. Germline CDR1 SGHRS, CDR2 YFSETQ. The chain's CDR3 is CASSSQGSSIYNEQFF. CDR3 DNA sequence: TGCGCCAGCAGTTCTCAGGGCTCGAGTATCTACAATGAGCAGTTCTTC. Supplemented by reference TRBV5-1 and TRBJ2-1, the full variable domain reads KAGVTQTPRYLIKTRGQQVTLSCSPISGHRSVSWYQQTPGQGLQFLFEYFSETQRNKGNFPGRFSGRQFSNSRSEMNVSTLELGDSALYLCASSSQGSSIYNEQFFGPGTRLTVL.

The CDR3 protein is CASSIQGPTEAFF. In DNA, the CDR3 is TGTGCCAGTAGTATTCAGGGACCCACTGAAGCTTTCTTT. V and J are TRBV19 and TRBJ1-1, with a tentative D call TRBD1 (5 bases). The CDR3 has 13 residues. Per germline, CDR1 LNHDA and CDR2 SQIVND (reference sequence). The germline V and J ends were trimmed by 3 bases and 4 bases, with 9 bases remaining between them.

This chain joins TRBV6-5 and TRBJ2-2; 8 bases map to TRBD2. The length of the CDR3 is 16 residues. From germline, CDR1 is MNHEY and CDR2 SVGAGI. After removal of 2 bases from V and 4 bases from J, the junction contained 6 bases not matched to a gene. This CDR3 reads CASSYGTSMGTGELFF. The CDR3 coding sequence is TGTGCCAGCAGTTACGGGACTAGTATGGGCACCGGGGAGCTGTTTTTT.

This chain's CDR3 is CASSILTGSSGEQYF. CDR3 sequence (DNA): TGTGCCAGCAGCATACTGACAGGCTCCTCGGGGGAGCAGTACTTC. V and J are TRBV5-5 and TRBJ2-7; tentative D call: TRBD1 (6 bases). This CDR3 spans 15 amino acids. The germline V and J ends were trimmed by 4 bases and 7 bases, with 21 bases remaining between them. Germline values: CDR1 SGHKS, CDR2 YYEKEE (reference sequence).

V and J are TRBV12-5 and TRBJ2-1, with D perhaps matching TRBD1 (5 bases). V lost 1 base and J lost 12, with 13 bases in between. Germline V CDR1 and CDR2: LGHNT, FRNRAP. The CDR3 totals 13 residues. The CDR3 coding sequence is TGTGCTAGTGGTTTGGCCCTTGGGGCAGGGCAGTTCTTC. Its protein is CASGLALGAGQFF. The variable domain in full, completed from reference TRBV12-5 and TRBJ2-1, reads DARVTQTPRHKVTEMGQEVTMRCQPILGHNTVFWYRQTMMQGLELLAYFRNRAPLDDSGMPKDRFSAEMPDATLATLKIQPSEPRDSAVYFCASGLALGAGQFFGPGTRLTVL.

This clone occurred once. This rearrangement joins TRBV30 to TRBJ2-7; D is uncertain. There are 12 residues in the CDR3. Trimming cost V 2 bases and J 1 base, with 6 bases left between them. Per germline, CDR1 GTSNPN and CDR2 SVGIG (reference sequence). For the CDR3, the DNA is TGTGCCTGGAGTACCTTTTCCTACGAGCAGTACTTC. Residues: CAWSTFSYEQYF.

V is TRBV5-1 and J is TRBJ2-1; 8 bases align to TRBD1. Germline loops: CDR1 SGHRS, CDR2 YFSETQ. The CDR3 extends over 17 amino acids. V was clipped by 2 bases and J by 0 bases; unmatched bases: 7. CDR3 loop: CASSLSRTGSSYNEQFF. Here the CDR3 DNA reads TGCGCCAGCAGCTTATCTCGGACAGGGAGCTCCTACAATGAGCAGTTCTTC.